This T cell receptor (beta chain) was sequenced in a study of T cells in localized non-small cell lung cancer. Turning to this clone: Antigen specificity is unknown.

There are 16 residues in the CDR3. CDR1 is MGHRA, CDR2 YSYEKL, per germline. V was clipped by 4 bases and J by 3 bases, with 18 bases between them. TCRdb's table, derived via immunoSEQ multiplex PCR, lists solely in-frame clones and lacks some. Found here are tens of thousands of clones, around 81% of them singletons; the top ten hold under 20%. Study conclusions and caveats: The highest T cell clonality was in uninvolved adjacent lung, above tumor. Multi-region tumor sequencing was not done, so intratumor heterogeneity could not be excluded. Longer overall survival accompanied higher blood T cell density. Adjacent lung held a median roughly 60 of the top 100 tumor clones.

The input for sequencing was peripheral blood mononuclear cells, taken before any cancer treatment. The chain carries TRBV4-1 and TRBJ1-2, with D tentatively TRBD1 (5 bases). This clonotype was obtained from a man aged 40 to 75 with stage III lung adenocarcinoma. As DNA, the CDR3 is TGCGCCAGCAGCCCAACTGGGAACCGGGGGTACTATGGCTACACCTTC. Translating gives CASSPTGNRGYYGYTF.